This entry lists 3 T cell receptor beta chains sequenced from one sample in a study of blood T cells in healthy people across ages. It was with a sample-barcoded 5' primer and a J-beta primer mix that a second PCR of about 6 to 12 cycles was run. A single record per CDR3 protein comes from TCRdb applying MiXCR to the 5' RACE reads. The sample includes 920,000 or so distinct CDR3 sequences, roughly 45% seen only once; the top ten take approximately 17%. The source material was blood. Receptor source: a woman in her fifties or sixties in good health.

This clonotype has more than one count but fewer than ten. V usage is TRBV13 and J usage is TRBJ2-6; 10 bases fit TRBD1. This CDR3 is built from 18 residues. Germline V gene sequence: CDR1 PRHDT, CDR2 FYEKMQ (reference sequence). V was pared by 4 bases and J by 0 bases, with 6 bases of the junction left unmatched. The CDR3 DNA reads as TGTGCCAGCAGCTACCGGACAGGGGGTTACTCTGGGGCCAACGTCCTGACTTTC. Translation gives CASSYRTGGYSGANVLTF. The full variable domain, its missing parts supplied by reference TRBV13 and TRBJ2-6, is AAGVIQSPRHLIKEKRETATLKCYPIPRHDTVYWYQQGPGQDPQFLISFYEKMQSDKGSIPDRFSAQQFSDYHSELNMSSLELGDSALYFCASSYRTGGYSGANVLTFGAGSRLTVL.

The gene calls are TRBV15 and TRBJ2-3; TRBD1 might be the D (6 bases). The CDR3 consists of 14 residues. V dropped 4 bases and J dropped 5 bases, with 13 bases sitting between them. Germline V gives CDR1 LNHNV, CDR2 YYDKDF (reference sequence). The CDR3 region is CATSKTGRGDTQYF. CDR3 sequence (DNA): TGTGCCACCAGCAAAACAGGGAGAGGAGATACGCAGTATTTT.

In this sample, this clonotype turned up many times. The junction differs from germline at one of its ends, possibly a read error. V and J are TRBV12-3 or TRBV12-4 and TRBJ1-2; D unclear. This CDR3 has 12 amino acids. This chain's CDR3 is CASSLGNYGYTF. CDR3 coding DNA: TGTGCCAGCAGCTTAGGCAACTATGGCTACACCTTC.